This is a list of T cell receptor beta chains from one sample in a study of post-analysis software for immune sequencing data. MiXCR was run by TCRdb on the PCR reads, yielding one entry per CDR3 protein. The sample has about 460,000 distinct CDR3 sequences, over 35% seen once. The material sequenced was blood. The receptors were sampled from a girl aged 5 to 17 with multiple sclerosis. Each CDR3 is given with its conserved first and last residue. The D gene is left open where the match is weak. Where a row states a size, it is once, few, many or the class of an expanded clone; other rows omit it.

size	V	D	J	DNA	CDR3
-	TRBV27	TRBD1	TRBJ2-7	TGTGCCATAGGGACAGGGGGACTCTACGAGCAGTACTTC	CAIGTGGLYEQYF
-	TRBV29-1	-	TRBJ1-2	TGCAGCGTCGTTAAAAGGGATGGCTACACCTTC	CSVVKRDGYTF
-	TRBV20-1	-	TRBJ2-4	TGCAGTGCTAGAGATCTCTTTTCCGGGCAGTACTTC	CSARDLFSGQYF
few	TRBV7-9	-	TRBJ2-5	TGTGCCAGCAGCCCTGGGAGGAGGGAGACCCAGTACTTC	CASSPGRRETQYF
few	TRBV20-1	TRBD2	TRBJ2-1	TGCAGTGCTAGACAACGGACTAGCGGGAGTAATGAGCAGTTCTTC	CSARQRTSGSNEQFF
-	TRBV1	-	TRBJ1-1	TGCACCAGCAGCCAAATGCGGTCCGGGACAGGTGATGGAGGTGAAGCTTTCTTT	CTSSQMRSGTGDGGEAFF
few	TRBV20-1	TRBD1	TRBJ2-1	TGCAGTGCTATGGGACAGGGCACATACAATGAGCAGTTCTTC	CSAMGQGTYNEQFF
few	TRBV6-1	TRBD1	TRBJ2-7	TGTGCCAGCAGTGAAATTACCGGGACAGGGGGCTCCTACGAGCAGTACTTC	CASSEITGTGGSYEQYF
-	TRBV4-1	TRBD2	TRBJ2-3	TGCGCCAGCAGCCAACAAGCGGGAGGCGTCACAGATACGCAGTATTTT	CASSQQAGGVTDTQYF
-	TRBV29-1	TRBD2	TRBJ2-7	TGCAGCGTCGGCGGACTAGCGACATTCGAGCAGTACTTC	CSVGGLATFEQYF
few	TRBV20-1	-	TRBJ2-1	TGCAGTGCCGGGCTGGGGGTCGCCTACAATGAGCAGTTCTTC	CSAGLGVAYNEQFF
few	TRBV29-1	-	TRBJ1-1	TGCAGCGTTGCGGGCAAGAACACTGAAGCTTTCTTT	CSVAGKNTEAFF
few	TRBV5-1	-	TRBJ2-5	TGCGCCAGCAGAAAAGCGGAGGACCAAGAGACCCAGTACTTC	CASRKAEDQETQYF
once	TRBV18	-	TRBJ2-3	TGTGCCAGCTCTTCCGTTGGAGCGGATACGCAGTATTTT	CASSSVGADTQYF
-	TRBV28	-	TRBJ2-5	TGTGCCAGCAGTTTATCAGGCACTACAGAGACCCAGTACTTC	CASSLSGTTETQYF
few	TRBV12-3/TRBV12-4	-	TRBJ2-3	TGTGCCAGCAGGCCACCAGGGGTAACAGATACGCAGTATTTT	CASRPPGVTDTQYF
few	TRBV20-1	TRBD1	TRBJ2-5	TGCAGTGCCAACAGGGGTCTTCAAGAGACCCAGTACTTC	CSANRGLQETQYF
-	TRBV7-8	-	TRBJ1-1	TGTGCCAGCAGCTTTGACCGTCGGGCTGGGGCTTTCTTT	CASSFDRRAGAFF
-	TRBV5-1	-	TRBJ2-1	TGCGCCAGCAGCTTCGACCCCCTGAATGAAAATGAGCAGTTCTTC	CASSFDPLNENEQFF
-	TRBV12-3/TRBV12-4	-	TRBJ1-1	TGTGCCAGCAGTCACCTCCACTCGGGTAGGTCTGAAGCTTTCTTT	CASSHLHSGRSEAFF
-	TRBV29-1	TRBD1	TRBJ2-6	TGCAGCGTTGAAGGTCCCGGGACAGGGGCCGGGGCCAACGTCCTGACTTTC	CSVEGPGTGAGANVLTF
-	TRBV20-1	TRBD1	TRBJ1-5	TGCAGTGCTAGGACAGGGGGCAATAGCAATCAGCCCCAGCATTTT	CSARTGGNSNQPQHF
-	TRBV27	-	TRBJ2-5	TGTGCCAGCAGTTTTGGGGCGGGGGAGACCCAGTACTTC	CASSFGAGETQYF
-	TRBV11-2	-	TRBJ2-7	TGTGCCAGCAGCTTGAACCGGGACGGTTCCTACGAGCAGTACTTC	CASSLNRDGSYEQYF
few	TRBV12-3/TRBV12-4	TRBD1	TRBJ2-7	TGTGCCAGCAGGGGGGACAGCGAGACCTACGAGCAGTACTTC	CASRGDSETYEQYF
few	TRBV18	TRBD2	TRBJ2-1	TGTGCCAGCTCCCCCCTAGCGGGAGACGGTGAGCAGTTCTTC	CASSPLAGDGEQFF
-	TRBV20-1	-	TRBJ2-7	TGCAGTGCTAGAGCCGGACACGAGCAGTACTTC	CSARAGHEQYF
-	TRBV7-9	-	TRBJ2-1	TGTGCCAGCAGCCCCCTAGTAGGCGAGCAGTTCTTC	CASSPLVGEQFF
few	TRBV20-1	-	TRBJ2-3	TGCAGTGCTAGAGATCCGTTGGAAACCGGGAGCACAGATACGCAGTATTTT	CSARDPLETGSTDTQYF